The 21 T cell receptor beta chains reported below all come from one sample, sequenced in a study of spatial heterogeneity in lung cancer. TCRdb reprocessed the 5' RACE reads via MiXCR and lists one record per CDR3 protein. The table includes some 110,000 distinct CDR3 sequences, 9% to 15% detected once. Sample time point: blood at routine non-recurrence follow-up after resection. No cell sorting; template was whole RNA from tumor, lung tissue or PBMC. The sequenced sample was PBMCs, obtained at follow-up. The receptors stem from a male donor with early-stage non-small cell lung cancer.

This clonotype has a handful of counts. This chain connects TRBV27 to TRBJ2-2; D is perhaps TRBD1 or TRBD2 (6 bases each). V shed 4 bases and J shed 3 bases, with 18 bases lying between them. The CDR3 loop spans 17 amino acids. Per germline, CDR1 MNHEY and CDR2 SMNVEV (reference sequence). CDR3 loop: CASSSLIRGADTGELFF. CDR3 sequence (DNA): TGTGCCAGCAGTTCCCTCATTAGGGGGGCAGACACCGGGGAGCTGTTTTTT.

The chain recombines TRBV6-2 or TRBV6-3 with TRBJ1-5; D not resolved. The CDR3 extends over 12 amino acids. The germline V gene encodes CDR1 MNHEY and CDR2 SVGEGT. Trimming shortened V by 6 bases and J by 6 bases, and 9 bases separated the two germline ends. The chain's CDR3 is CASSITSQPQHF. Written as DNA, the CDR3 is TGTGCCAGCAGCATTACAAGTCAGCCCCAGCATTTT.

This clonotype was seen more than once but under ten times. CDR3 coding DNA: TGTGCCATCAGCCCCGTGGGAGGGCAGACCCAGTACTTC. Its protein product is CAISPVGGQTQYF. The chain couples TRBV10-3 to TRBJ2-5; TRBD2 agrees at 7 bases. Per germline, CDR1 ENHRY and CDR2 SYGVKD. The CDR3 covers 13 residues. V gave up 6 bases and J gave up 6 bases; unmatched junction bases: 7.

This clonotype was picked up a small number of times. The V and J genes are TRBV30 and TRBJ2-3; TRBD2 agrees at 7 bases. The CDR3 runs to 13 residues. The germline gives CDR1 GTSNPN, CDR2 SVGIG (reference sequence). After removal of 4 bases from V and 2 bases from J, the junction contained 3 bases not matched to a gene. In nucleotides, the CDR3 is TGTGCCTGGACGCGGGGGAACACAGATACGCAGTATTTT. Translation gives CAWTRGNTDTQYF.

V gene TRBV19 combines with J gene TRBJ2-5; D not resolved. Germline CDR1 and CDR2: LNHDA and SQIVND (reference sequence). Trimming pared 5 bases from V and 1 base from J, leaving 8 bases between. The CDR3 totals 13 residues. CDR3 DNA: TGTGCCAGTAGTTCCTCGGGCCAAGAGACCCAGTACTTC. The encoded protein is CASSSSGQETQYF.

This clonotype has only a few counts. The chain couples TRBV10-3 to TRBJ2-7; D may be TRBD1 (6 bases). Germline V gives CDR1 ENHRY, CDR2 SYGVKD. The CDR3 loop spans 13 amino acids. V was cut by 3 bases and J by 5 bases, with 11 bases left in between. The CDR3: CAISEQGGNEQYF. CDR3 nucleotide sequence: TGTGCCATCAGTGAACAGGGCGGTAACGAGCAGTACTTC.

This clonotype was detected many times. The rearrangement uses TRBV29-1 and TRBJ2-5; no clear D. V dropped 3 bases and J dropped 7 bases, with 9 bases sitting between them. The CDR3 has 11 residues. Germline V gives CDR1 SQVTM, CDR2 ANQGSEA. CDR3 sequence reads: CSVDDLRTQYF. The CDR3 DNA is TGCAGCGTTGACGACCTGAGGACCCAGTACTTC.

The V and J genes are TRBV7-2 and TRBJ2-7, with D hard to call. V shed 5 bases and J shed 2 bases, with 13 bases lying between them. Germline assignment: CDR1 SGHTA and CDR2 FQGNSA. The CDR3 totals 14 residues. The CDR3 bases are TGTGCCAGCAGCCTAGACGTAGCCACCTACGAGCAGTACTTC. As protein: CASSLDVATYEQYF. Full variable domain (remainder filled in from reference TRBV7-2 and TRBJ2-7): GAGVSQSPSNKVTEKGKDVELRCDPISGHTALYWYRQSLGQGLEFLIYFQGNSAPDKSGLPSDRFSAERTGGSVSTLTIQRTQQEDSAVYLCASSLDVATYEQYFGPGTRLTVT.

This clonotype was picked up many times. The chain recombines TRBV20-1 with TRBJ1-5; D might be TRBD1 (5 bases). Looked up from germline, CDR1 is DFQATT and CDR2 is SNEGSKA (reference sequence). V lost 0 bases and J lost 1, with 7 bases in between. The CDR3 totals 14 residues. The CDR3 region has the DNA TGCAGTGCTAGAGATCAGGGCAGCAATCAGCCCCAGCATTTT. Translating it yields CSARDQGSNQPQHF.

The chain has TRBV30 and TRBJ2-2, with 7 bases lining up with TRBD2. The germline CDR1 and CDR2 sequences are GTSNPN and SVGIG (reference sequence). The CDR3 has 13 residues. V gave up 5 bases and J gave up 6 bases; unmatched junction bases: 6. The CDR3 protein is CAWGRGTAGELFF. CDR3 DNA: TGTGCCTGGGGGCGGGGGACGGCCGGGGAGCTGTTTTTT.

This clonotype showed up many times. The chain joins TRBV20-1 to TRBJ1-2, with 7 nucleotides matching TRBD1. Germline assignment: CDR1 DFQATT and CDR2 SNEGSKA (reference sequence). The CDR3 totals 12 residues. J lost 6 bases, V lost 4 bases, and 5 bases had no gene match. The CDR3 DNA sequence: TGCAGTGCTACTGGGGACAGAAATGGCTACACCTTC. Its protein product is CSATGDRNGYTF.

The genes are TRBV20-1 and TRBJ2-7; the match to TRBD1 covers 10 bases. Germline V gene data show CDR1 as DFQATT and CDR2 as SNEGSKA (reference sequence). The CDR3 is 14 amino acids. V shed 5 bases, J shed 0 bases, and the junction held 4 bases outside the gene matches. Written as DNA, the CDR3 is TGCAGTGCTGGGACAGGGGTGACCTCCTACGAGCAGTACTTC. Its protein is CSAGTGVTSYEQYF.

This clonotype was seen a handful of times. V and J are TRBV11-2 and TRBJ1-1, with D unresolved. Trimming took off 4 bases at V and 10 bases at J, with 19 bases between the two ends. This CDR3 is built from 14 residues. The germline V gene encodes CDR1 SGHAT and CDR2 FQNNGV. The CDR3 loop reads CASSSMDGVPTAFF. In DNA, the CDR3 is TGTGCCAGCAGCTCGATGGACGGCGTCCCGACAGCTTTCTTT.

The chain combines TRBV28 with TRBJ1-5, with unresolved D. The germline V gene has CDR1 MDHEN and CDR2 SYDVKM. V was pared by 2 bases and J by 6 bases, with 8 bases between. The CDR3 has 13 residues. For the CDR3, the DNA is TGTGCCAGCAGTTTAATTGGGGTTCAGCCCCAGCATTTT. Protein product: CASSLIGVQPQHF.

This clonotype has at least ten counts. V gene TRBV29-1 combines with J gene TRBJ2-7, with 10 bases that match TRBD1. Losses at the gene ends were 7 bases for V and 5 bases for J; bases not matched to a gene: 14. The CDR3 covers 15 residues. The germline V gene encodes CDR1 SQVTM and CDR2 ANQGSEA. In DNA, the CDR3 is TGCAGCGGGACTTTTTTGGGACAGGGGATCCACGAGCAGTACTTC. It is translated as CSGTFLGQGIHEQYF.

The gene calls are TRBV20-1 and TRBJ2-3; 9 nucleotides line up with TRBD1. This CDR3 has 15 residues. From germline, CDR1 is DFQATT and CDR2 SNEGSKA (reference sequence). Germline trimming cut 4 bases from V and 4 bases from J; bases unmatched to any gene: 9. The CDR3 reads CSAIRQGVKADTQYF. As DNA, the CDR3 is TGCAGTGCTATTCGACAGGGGGTCAAAGCAGATACGCAGTATTTT.

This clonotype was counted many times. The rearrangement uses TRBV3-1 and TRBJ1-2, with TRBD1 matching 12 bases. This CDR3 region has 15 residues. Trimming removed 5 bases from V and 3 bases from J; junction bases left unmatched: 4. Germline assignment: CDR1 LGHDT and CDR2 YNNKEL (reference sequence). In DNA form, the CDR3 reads TGTGCCAGCAGCGGGACAGGGGGCCGGGACTATGGCTACACCTTC. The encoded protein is CASSGTGGRDYGYTF. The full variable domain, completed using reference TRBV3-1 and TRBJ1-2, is DTAVSQTPKYLVTQMGNDKSIKCEQNLGHDTMYWYKQDSKKFLKIMFSYNNKELIINETVPNRFSPKSPDKAHLNLHINSLELGDSAVYFCASSGTGGRDYGYTFGSGTRLTVV.

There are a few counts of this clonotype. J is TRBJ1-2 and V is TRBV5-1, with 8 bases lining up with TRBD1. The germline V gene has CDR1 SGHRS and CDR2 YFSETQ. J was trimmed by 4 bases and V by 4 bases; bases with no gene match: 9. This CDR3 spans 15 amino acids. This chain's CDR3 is CASSPRGRDSYGYTF. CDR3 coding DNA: TGCGCCAGCAGCCCCAGGGGGCGCGACAGCTATGGCTACACCTTC.

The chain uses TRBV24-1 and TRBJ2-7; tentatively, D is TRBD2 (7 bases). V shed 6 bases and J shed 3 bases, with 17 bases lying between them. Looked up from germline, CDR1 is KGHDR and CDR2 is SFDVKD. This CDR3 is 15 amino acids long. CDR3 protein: CATSPGGQGSYEQYF. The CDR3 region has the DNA TGTGCCACCAGTCCCGGGGGGCAGGGAAGCTACGAGCAGTACTTC.

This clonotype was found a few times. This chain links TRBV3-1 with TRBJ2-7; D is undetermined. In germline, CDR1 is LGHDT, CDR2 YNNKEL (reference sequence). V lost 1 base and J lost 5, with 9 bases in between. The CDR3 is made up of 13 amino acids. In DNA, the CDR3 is TGTGCCAGCAGCCAAGTTGCAGACAACGAGCAGTACTTC. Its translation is CASSQVADNEQYF.

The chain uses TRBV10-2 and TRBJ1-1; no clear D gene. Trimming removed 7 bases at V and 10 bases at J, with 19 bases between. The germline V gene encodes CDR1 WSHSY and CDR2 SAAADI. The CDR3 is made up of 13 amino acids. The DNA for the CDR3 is TGCGCCAGCAATGCTATCGGTAGTAACAGAGCTTTCTTT. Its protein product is CASNAIGSNRAFF.